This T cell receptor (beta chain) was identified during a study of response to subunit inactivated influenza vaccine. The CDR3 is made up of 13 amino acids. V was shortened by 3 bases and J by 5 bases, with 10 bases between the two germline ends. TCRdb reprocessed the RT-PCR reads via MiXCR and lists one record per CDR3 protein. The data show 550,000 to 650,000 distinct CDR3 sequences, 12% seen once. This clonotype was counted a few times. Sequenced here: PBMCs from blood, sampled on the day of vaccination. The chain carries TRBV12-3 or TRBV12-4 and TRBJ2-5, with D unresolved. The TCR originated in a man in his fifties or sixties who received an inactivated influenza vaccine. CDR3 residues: CASSFGVLETQYF. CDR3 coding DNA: TGTGCCAGCAGTTTTGGCGTCCTCGAGACCCAGTACTTC.